This T cell receptor beta chain originates from a study of metastatic and nonmetastatic thyroid tumors. Study findings and constraints: It was reportedly found that TCR beta diversity was significantly higher in malignant thyroid tumors than in benign nodules, a difference seen in both blood and tumor samples.

No patient had received any treatment before thyroid surgery. TCRdb re-clonotyped the PCR reads through MiXCR. The data contain approximately 39,000 clones, 20% to 25% of them singletons. This clone was recorded many times. What it recognizes is unknown. After removal of 0 bases from V and 0 bases from J, the junction contained 2 bases not matched to a gene. This CDR3 is built from 16 residues. The V gene's germline CDR1 is SGHRS and CDR2 YFSETQ. The specimen was blood. The source of this sequence is a female donor with papillary thyroid cancer or a benign thyroid nodule (not recorded which). Some clones in this sample may be carry-over from other donors' samples. The chain is built from TRBV5-1 and TRBJ2-1; 8 bases align to TRBD2. The CDR3 nucleotides are TGCGCCAGCAGCTTGGCAAGCGGGAGCTCCTACAATGAGCAGTTCTTC. Its protein is CASSLASGSSYNEQFF.